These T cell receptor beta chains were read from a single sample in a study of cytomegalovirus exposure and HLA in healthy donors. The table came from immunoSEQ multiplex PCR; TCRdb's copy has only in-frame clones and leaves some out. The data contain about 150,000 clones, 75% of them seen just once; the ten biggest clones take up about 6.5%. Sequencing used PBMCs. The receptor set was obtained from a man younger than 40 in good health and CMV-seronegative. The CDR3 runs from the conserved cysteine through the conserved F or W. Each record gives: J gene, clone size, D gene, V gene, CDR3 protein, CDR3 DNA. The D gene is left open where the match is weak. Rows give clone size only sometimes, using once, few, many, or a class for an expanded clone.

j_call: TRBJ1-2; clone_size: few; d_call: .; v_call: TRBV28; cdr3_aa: CASSQVNYGYTF; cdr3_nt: TGTGCCAGCAGCCAGGTAAACTATGGCTACACCTTC
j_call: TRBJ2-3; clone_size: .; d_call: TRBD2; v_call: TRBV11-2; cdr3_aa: CASSPPGLAMPDTQYF; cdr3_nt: TGTGCCAGCAGCCCCCCGGGACTAGCGATGCCAGATACGCAGTATTTT
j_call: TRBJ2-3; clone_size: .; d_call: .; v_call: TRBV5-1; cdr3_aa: CASSLGQRTDTQYF; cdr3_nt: TGCGCCAGCAGCTTGGGACAACGCACAGATACGCAGTATTTT
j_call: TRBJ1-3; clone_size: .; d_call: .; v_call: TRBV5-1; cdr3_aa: CASSPSGPAGNTIYF; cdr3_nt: TGCGCCAGCAGCCCCTCGGGTCCCGCGGGAAACACCATATATTTT
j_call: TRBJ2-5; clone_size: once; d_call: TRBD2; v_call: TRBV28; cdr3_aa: CASSLVREGTQYF; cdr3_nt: TGTGCCAGCAGTTTAGTCCGGGAGGGGACCCAGTACTTC
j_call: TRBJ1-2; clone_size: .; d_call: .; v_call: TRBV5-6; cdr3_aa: CASSKDPSGSYGYTF; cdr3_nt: TGTGCCAGCAGCAAGGACCCCTCGGGGTCCTATGGCTACACCTTC
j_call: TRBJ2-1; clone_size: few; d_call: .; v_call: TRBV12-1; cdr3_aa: CASSFARGGNEQFF; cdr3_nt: TGTGCCAGCAGCTTTGCGCGGGGGGGGAATGAGCAGTTCTTC
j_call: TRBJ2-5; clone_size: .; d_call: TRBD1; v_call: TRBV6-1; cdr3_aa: CASSVGQGSEETQYF; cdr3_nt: TGTGCCAGCAGTGTTGGACAGGGTTCGGAAGAGACCCAGTACTTC
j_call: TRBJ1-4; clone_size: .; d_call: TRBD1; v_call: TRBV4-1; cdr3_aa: CASSPIGTGNEKLFF; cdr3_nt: TGCGCCAGCAGCCCGATCGGGACAGGGAATGAAAAACTGTTTTTT
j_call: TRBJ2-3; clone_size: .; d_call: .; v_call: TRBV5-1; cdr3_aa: CASSSRDTSADTQYF; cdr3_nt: TGCGCCAGCAGCTCCCGGGACACTAGCGCAGATACGCAGTATTTT
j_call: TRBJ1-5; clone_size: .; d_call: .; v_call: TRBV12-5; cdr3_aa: CASGQQGGGGPQHF; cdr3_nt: TGTGCTAGTGGACAGCAGGGTGGGGGGGGGCCCCAGCATTTT
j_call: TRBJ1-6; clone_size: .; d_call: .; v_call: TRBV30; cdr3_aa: CACSGIYNSPLHF; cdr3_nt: TGTGCCTGCTCGGGGATTTATAATTCACCCCTCCACTTT
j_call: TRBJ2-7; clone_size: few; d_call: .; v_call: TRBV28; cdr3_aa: CASKNRDTSYEQYF; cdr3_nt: TGTGCCAGTAAAAACCGGGACACCTCCTACGAGCAGTACTTC
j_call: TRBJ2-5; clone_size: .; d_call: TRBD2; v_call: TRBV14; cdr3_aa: CASSQLTSGGPRETQYF; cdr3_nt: TGTGCCAGCAGCCAACTGACTAGCGGGGGCCCTAGGGAGACCCAGTACTTC
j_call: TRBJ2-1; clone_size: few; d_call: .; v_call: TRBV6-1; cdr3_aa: CASTEAQGGKNEQFF; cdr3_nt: TGTGCCAGCACAGAGGCGCAGGGTGGGAAAAATGAGCAGTTCTTC
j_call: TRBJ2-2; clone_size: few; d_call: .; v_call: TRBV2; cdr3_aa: CASTLAGSGRELFF; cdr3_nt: TGTGCCAGCACACTAGCTGGGTCTGGACGGGAGCTGTTTTTT
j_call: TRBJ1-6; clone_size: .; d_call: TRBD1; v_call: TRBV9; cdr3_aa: CASSPGTGGELFGSPLHF; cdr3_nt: TGTGCCAGCAGCCCCGGGACAGGGGGCGAGTTATTTGGATCACCCCTCCACTTT
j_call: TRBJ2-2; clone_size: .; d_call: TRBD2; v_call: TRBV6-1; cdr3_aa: CASRGLAGDTGELFF; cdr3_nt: TGTGCCAGCAGGGGACTAGCGGGAGACACCGGGGAGCTGTTTTTT
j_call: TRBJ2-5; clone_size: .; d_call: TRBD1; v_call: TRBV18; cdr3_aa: CASSPGQGKETQYF; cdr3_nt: TGTGCCAGCTCACCGGGACAGGGGAAAGAGACCCAGTACTTC
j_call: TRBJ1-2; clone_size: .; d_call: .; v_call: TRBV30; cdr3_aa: CAWTRDIISIENGYTF; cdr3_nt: TGTGCCTGGACCCGGGACATTATTAGCATTGAGAATGGCTACACCTTC
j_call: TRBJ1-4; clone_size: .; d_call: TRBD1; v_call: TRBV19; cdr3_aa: CASGQGQGPGKLFF; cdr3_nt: TGTGCCAGTGGGCAGGGACAGGGGCCGGGAAAACTGTTTTTT
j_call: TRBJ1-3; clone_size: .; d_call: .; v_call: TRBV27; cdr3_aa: CASSSVAGNTIYF; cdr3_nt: TGTGCCAGCAGTTCGGTGGCTGGAAACACCATATATTTT
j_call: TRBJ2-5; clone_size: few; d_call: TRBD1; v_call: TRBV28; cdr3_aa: CASSLPGQGGETQYF; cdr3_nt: TGTGCCAGCAGTTTGCCCGGACAGGGGGGAGAGACCCAGTACTTC
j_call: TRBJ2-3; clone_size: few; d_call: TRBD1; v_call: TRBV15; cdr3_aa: CATRPGTVGTDTQYF; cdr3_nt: TGTGCCACCCGCCCCGGGACAGTGGGAACAGATACGCAGTATTTT
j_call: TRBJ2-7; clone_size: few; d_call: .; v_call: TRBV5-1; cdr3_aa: CASSTTEGEQYF; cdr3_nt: TGCGCCAGCAGTACTACGGAGGGGGAGCAGTACTTC
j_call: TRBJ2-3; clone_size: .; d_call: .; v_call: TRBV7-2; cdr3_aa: CASSLAGTPTDTQYF; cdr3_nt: TGTGCCAGCAGCTTAGCCGGGACTCCCACAGATACGCAGTATTTT
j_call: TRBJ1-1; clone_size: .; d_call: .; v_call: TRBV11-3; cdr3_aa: CASSLGPGDTEAFF; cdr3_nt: TGTGCCAGCAGCTTAGGCCCGGGAGACACTGAAGCTTTCTTT
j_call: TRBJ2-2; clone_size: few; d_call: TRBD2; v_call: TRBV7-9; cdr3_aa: CASSFSGSRATGELFF; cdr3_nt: TGTGCCAGCAGCTTTAGCGGGAGTCGGGCCACCGGGGAGCTGTTTTTT
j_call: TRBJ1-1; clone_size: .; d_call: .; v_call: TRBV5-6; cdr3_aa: CASSWSYTGNTEAFF; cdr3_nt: TGTGCCAGCAGCTGGAGTTACACGGGGAACACTGAAGCTTTCTTT
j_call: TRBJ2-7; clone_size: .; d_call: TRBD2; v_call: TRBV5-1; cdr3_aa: CASSLGTSGGDEQYF; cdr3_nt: TGCGCCAGCAGCTTGGGGACTAGCGGGGGAGACGAGCAGTACTTC
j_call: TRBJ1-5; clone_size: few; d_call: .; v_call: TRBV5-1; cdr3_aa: CAPADKGKRENQPQHF; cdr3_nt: TGCGCGCCAGCAGATAAAGGGAAACGGGAAAATCAGCCCCAGCATTTT
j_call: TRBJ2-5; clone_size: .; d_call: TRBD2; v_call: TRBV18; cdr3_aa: CASSLGQGTSGETQYF; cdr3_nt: TGTGCCAGCTCCCTCGGACAGGGGACTAGCGGCGAGACCCAGTACTTC
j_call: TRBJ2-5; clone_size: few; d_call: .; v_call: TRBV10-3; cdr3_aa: CAISENQGRETQYF; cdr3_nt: TGTGCCATCAGTGAAAACCAGGGGAGAGAGACCCAGTACTTC
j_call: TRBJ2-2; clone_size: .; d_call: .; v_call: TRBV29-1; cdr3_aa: CSVRGLMNTGELFF; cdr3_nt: TGCAGCGTCCGAGGACTTATGAACACCGGGGAGCTGTTTTTT